This TCR beta chain was captured by sequencing in a study of blood T cell repertoires in COVID-19. Across the whole study: Samples representing acute and convalescent COVID-19 were sourced from the United States, Italy and Spain. PBMCs, B-cell-depleted T cells, or T cells provided the cDNA or gDNA that made up the material.

Original data processing: Reference gene primer amplification gave nucleated cell count estimates. Repertoires were generated with immunoSEQ multiplex PCR, while TCRdb's copy carries only in-frame clones and drops some. V, J and clone size reflect that table, while D and trimming were determined from the DNA. This table has about 42,000 clones, 80% to 90% appearing once. This clone has a single count. Germline V lookup: CDR1 SNHLY, CDR2 FYNNEI. Trimming cost V 4 bases and J 3 bases; bases outside gene matches: 12. This CDR3 comprises 16 residues. Material for sequencing was peripheral blood. The receptor's source is a human donor in a cohort sampled during active COVID-19. The chain uses TRBV2 and TRBJ2-7; TRBD2 agrees at 7 bases. CDR3 amino acids: CASSAPAGLADYEQYF. In nucleotides, the CDR3 is TGTGCCAGCAGTGCCCCAGCGGGGCTAGCGGACTACGAGCAGTACTTC.